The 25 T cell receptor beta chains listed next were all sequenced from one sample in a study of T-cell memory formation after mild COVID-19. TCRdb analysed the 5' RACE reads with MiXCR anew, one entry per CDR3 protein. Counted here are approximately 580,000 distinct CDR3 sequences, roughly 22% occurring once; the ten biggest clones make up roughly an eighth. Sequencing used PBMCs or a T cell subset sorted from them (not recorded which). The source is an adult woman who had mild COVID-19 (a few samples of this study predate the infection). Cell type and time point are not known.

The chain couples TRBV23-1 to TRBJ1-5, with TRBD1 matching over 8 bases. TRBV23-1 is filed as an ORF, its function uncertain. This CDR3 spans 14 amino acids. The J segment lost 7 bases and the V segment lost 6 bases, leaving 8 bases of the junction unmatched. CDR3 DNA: TGCGCCAGCAGATCCGCAGGGGGCGCGCAGCCCCAGCATTTT. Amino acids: CASRSAGGAQPQHF.

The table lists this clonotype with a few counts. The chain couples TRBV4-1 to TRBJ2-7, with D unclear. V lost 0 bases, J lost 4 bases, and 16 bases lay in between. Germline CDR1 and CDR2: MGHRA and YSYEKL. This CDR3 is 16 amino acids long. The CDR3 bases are TGCGCCAGCAGCCAAGATCCAGACCGTTCCTATTACGAGCAGTACTTC. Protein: CASSQDPDRSYYEQYF.

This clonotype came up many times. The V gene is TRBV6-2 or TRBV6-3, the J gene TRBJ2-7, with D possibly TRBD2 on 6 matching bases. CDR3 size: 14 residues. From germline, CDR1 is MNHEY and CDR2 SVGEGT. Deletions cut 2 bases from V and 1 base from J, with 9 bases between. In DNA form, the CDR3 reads TGTGCCAGCAGTTACCCGGGAGCTTCCTACGAGCAGTACTTC. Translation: CASSYPGASYEQYF.

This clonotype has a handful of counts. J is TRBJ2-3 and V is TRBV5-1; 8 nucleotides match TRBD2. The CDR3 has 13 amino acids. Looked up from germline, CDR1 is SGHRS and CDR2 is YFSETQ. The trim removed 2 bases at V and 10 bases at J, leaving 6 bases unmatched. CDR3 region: CASSLAGAGSQYF. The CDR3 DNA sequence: TGCGCCAGCAGCTTAGCGGGGGCTGGATCGCAGTATTTT.

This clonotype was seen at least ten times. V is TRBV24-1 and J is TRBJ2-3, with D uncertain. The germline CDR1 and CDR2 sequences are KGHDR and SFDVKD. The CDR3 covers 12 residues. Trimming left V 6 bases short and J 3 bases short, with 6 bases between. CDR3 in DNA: TGTGCCACCAGTCTAGGAACAGATACGCAGTATTTT. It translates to CATSLGTDTQYF.

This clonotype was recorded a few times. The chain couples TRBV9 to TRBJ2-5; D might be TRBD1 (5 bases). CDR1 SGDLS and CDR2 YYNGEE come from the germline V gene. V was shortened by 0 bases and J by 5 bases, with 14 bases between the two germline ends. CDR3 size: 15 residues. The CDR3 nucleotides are TGTGCCAGCAGCGTAGGTTTGGGGCCTGGCGAGACCCAGTACTTC. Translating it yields CASSVGLGPGETQYF. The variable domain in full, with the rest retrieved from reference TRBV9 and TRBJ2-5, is DSGVTQTPKHLITATGQRVTLRCSPRSGDLSVYWYQQSLDQGLQFLIQYYNGEERAKGNILERFSAQQFPDLHSELNLSSLELGDSALYFCASSVGLGPGETQYFGPGTRLLVL.

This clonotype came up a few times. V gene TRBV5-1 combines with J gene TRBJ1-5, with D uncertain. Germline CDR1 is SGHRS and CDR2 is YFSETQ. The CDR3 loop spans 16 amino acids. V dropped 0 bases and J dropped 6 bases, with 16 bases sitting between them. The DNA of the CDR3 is TGCGCCAGCAGCTTGGAAGCAGGCGGAGTAAGTCAGCCCCAGCATTTT. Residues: CASSLEAGGVSQPQHF.

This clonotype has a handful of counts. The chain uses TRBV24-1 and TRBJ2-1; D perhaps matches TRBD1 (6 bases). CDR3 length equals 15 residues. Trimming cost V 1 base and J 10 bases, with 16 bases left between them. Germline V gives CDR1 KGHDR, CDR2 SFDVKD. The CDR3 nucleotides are TGTGCCACCAGTGATTTTACCACAGGGTTGCACGAGCAGTTCTTC. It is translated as CATSDFTTGLHEQFF.

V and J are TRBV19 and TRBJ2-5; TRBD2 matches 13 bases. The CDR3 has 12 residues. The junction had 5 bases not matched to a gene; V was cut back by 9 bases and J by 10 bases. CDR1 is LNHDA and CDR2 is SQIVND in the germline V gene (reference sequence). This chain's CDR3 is CASGTSGIIQYF. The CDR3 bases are TGTGCCAGCGGGACTAGCGGGATCATCCAGTACTTC.

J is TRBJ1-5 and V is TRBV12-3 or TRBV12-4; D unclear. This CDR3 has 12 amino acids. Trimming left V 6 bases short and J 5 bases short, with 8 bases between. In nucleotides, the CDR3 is TGTGCCAGCAGCCGGGTGCATCAGCCCCAGCATTTT. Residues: CASSRVHQPQHF.

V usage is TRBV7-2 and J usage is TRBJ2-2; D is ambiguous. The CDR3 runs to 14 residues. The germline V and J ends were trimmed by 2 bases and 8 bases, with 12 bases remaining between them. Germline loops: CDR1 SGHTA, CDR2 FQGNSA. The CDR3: CASSLRAVRGELFF. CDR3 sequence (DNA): TGTGCCAGCAGCTTACGGGCGGTTCGAGGGGAGCTGTTTTTT.

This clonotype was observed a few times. Here the CDR3 reads CASTLTGSEAFF. The DNA for the CDR3 is TGTGCCAGCACCTTGACAGGGTCGGAAGCTTTCTTT. This sequence joins TRBV6-1 and TRBJ1-1; 7 bases agree with TRBD1. The V segment lost 7 bases and the J segment 8 bases; nucleotides outside the gene matches: 7. Germline V gene data show CDR1 as MNHNS and CDR2 as SASEGT. This CDR3 is 12 amino acids long.

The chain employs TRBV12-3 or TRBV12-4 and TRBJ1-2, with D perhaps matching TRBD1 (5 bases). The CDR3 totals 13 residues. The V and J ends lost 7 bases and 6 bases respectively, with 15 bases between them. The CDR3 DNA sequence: TGTGCCAGCAAAAGATTCCAGGGTGATGGCTACACCTTC. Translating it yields CASKRFQGDGYTF.

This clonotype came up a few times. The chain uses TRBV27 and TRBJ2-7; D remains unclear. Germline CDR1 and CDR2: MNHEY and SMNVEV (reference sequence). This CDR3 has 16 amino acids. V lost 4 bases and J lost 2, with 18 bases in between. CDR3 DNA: TGTGCCAGCAGTTCCGCCCTCCTAGGGCTTGCCTACGAGCAGTACTTC. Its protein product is CASSSALLGLAYEQYF.

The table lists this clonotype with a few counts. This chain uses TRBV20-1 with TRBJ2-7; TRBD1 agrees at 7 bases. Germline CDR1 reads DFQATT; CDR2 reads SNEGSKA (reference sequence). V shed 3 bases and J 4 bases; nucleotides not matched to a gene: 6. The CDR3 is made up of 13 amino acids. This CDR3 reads CSASRQGAYEQYF. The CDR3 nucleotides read TGCAGTGCTAGCCGACAGGGTGCGTACGAGCAGTACTTC.

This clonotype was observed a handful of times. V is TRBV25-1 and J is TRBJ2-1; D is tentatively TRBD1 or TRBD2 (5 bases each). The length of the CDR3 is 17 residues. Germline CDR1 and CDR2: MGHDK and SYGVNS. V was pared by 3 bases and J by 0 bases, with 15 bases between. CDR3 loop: CASSDLLAGSSYNEQFF. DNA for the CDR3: TGTGCCAGCAGTGATCTTCTTGCAGGGAGCTCCTACAATGAGCAGTTCTTC.

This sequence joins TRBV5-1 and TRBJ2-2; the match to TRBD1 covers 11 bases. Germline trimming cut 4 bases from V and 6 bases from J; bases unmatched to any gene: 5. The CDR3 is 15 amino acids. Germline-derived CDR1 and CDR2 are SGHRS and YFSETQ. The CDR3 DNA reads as TGCGCCAGCAGCGAGGGGACAGGGGGACCCGGGGAGCTGTTTTTT. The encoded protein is CASSEGTGGPGELFF.

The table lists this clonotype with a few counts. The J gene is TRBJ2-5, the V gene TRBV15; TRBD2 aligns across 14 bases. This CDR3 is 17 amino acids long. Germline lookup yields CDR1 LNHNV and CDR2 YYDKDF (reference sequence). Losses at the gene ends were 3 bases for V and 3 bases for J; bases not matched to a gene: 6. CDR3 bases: TGTGCCACCAGCAGCCTAACGGGACTAGCGGGAGAAGAGACCCAGTACTTC. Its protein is CATSSLTGLAGEETQYF.

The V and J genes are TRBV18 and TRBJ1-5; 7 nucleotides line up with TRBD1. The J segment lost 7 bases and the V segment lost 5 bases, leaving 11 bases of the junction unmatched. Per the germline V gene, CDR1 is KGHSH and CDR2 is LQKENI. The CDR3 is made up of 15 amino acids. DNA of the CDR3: TGTGCCAGCTCATCTTCGACAGGGAGAGACCAGCCCCAGCATTTT. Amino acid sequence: CASSSSTGRDQPQHF.

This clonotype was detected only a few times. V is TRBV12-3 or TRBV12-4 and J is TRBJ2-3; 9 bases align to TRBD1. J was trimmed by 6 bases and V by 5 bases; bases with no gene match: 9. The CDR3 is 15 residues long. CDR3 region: CASSRDRVGSDTQYF. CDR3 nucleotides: TGTGCCAGCAGTCGGGACAGGGTGGGGAGTGATACGCAGTATTTT.

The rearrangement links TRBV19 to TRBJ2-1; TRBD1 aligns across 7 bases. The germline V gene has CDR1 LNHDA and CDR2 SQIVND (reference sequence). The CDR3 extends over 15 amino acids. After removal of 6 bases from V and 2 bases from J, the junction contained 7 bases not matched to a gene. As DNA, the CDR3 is TGTGCCAGTAGGATTACAGGGGTTGCCTACAATGAGCAGTTCTTC. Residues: CASRITGVAYNEQFF.

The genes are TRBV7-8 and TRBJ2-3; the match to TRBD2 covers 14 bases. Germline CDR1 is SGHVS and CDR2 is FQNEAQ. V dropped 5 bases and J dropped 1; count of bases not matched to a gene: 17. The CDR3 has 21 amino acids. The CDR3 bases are TGTGCCAGCAGCGGACAGTGGACTAGCGGGAGGACACGACAAGGCACAGATACGCAGTATTTT. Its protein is CASSGQWTSGRTRQGTDTQYF.

CDR3 region: CASSPYSEPNTEAFF. Here the CDR3 DNA reads TGTGCCAGCAGCCCTTACAGCGAACCGAACACTGAAGCTTTCTTT. The V gene is TRBV7-6, the J gene TRBJ1-1; D unclear. V was cut by 5 bases and J by 1 base, with 14 bases left in between. The CDR3 sequence is 15 residues long. CDR1 SGHVS and CDR2 FNYEAQ come from the germline V gene.

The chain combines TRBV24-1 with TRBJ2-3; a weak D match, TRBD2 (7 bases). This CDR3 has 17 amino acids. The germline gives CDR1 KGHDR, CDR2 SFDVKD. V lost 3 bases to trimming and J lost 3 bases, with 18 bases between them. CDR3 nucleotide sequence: TGTGCCACCAGTGATCGCGTCAAGGGAGGGGGTACAGATACGCAGTATTTT. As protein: CATSDRVKGGGTDTQYF.

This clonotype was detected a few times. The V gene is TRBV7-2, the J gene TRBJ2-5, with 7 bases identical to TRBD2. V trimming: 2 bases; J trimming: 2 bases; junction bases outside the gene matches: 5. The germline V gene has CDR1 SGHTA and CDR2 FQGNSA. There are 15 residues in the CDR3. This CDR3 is CASSLMGLPQETQYF. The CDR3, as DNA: TGTGCCAGCAGCTTAATGGGACTACCTCAAGAGACCCAGTACTTC.